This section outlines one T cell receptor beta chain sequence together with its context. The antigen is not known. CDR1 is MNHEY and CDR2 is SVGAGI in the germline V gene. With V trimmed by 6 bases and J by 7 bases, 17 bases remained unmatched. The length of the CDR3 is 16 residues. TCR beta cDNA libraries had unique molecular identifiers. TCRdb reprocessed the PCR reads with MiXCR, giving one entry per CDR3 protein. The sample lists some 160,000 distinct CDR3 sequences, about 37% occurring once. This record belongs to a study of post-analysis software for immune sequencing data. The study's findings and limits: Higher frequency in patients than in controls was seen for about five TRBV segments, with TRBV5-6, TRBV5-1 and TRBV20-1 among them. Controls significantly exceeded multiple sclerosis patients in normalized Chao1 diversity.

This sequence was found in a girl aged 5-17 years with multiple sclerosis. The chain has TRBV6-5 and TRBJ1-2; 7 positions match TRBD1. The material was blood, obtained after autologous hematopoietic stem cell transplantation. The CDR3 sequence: CASSHRDRQFTGGYTF. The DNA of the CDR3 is TGTGCCAGCAGCCACCGGGACAGACAGTTTACAGGTGGCTACACCTTC.